Listed below are T cell receptor beta chains from one sample, sequenced in a study of blood T cells in healthy people across ages. TCRdb analysed the 5' RACE reads with MiXCR anew, one entry per CDR3 protein. The sample consists of about 650,000 distinct CDR3 sequences, about 51% of them appearing once. Input material: blood. These receptors were taken from a woman of 80 years or more in good health. Each CDR3 is given with its conserved first and last residue. A D gene is named only where the DNA matches it firmly. Expanded clones get a size class; other rows say once, few or many, or leave the size out.

d_gene	v_gene	abundance	j_gene	len	CDR3aa	CDR3nt
.	TRBV25-1	.	TRBJ2-7	13	CASSEPGAKEQYF	TGTGCCAGCAGTGAACCGGGGGCCAAAGAGCAGTACTTC
TRBD2	TRBV20-1	.	TRBJ2-3	15	CSASRTSRRADTQYF	TGCAGTGCTAGTAGGACTAGCAGGAGGGCAGATACGCAGTATTTT
TRBD2	TRBV10-3	.	TRBJ2-7	18	CAISGGLLAGGDSYEQYF	TGTGCCATCAGTGGGGGATTACTAGCGGGAGGGGACTCCTACGAGCAGTACTTC
.	TRBV5-1	once	TRBJ2-7	16	CASRLFGDSLTYEQYF	TGCGCCAGCCGACTCTTTGGGGACTCCCTTACCTACGAGCAGTACTTC
TRBD1	TRBV6-5	many	TRBJ2-1	18	CASSPGAVTGGFYIEQFF	TGTGCCAGCAGCCCCGGGGCCGTAACAGGGGGATTCTACATTGAGCAGTTCTTC
.	TRBV3-1	many	TRBJ2-5	19	CASSQDGPGTPMYQETQYF	TGTGCCAGCAGCCAAGATGGGCCCGGGACCCCGATGTACCAAGAGACCCAGTACTTC
.	TRBV12-3/TRBV12-4	.	TRBJ1-5	13	CASSRGTGQPQHF	TGTGCCAGCAGTCGAGGGACGGGGCAGCCCCAGCATTTT
.	TRBV15	.	TRBJ1-6	17	CATSRVEASSYNSPLHF	TGTGCCACCAGCAGAGTCGAGGCTAGCTCCTATAATTCACCCCTCCACTTT
.	TRBV27	few	TRBJ2-2	11	CASSSPGELFF	TGTGCCAGCAGTAGTCCCGGGGAGCTGTTTTTT
.	TRBV2	once	TRBJ1-1	14	CASRGDAANTEAFF	TGTGCCAGCAGGGGCGACGCCGCGAACACTGAAGCTTTCTTT
.	TRBV7-2	.	TRBJ2-5	15	CASAKYEGYQETQYF	TGTGCCAGCGCCAAATATGAGGGTTATCAAGAGACCCAGTACTTC
.	TRBV4-2	.	TRBJ2-5	12	CAGSLRYNEQYF	TGTGCCGGCAGCCTACGATACAATGAGCAGTACTTC
.	TRBV5-6	.	TRBJ1-3	15	CASSRKVSSGNTIYF	TGTGCCAGCAGCCGGAAGGTATCCTCTGGAAACACCATATATTTT
.	TRBV18	.	TRBJ2-5	15	CASSPPRAGQETQYF	TGTGCCAGCTCACCACCCAGGGCGGGACAAGAGACCCAGTACTTC
.	TRBV5-1	many	TRBJ2-6	14	CASSETSWANVLTF	TGCGCCAGCAGTGAGACAAGCTGGGCCAACGTCCTGACTTTC
.	TRBV27	.	TRBJ2-5	15	CASSSTASRQETQYF	TGTGCCAGCAGCTCCACAGCGAGCCGCCAAGAGACCCAGTACTTC
.	TRBV7-2	few	TRBJ2-5	16	CASSLGPGQTQETQYF	TGTGCCAGCAGCTTAGGGCCAGGACAGACCCAAGAGACCCAGTACTTC
TRBD1	TRBV11-1	.	TRBJ2-2	14	CASSLEGGPGELFF	TGTGCCAGCAGCTTAGAAGGGGGCCCCGGGGAGCTGTTTTTT
.	TRBV30	.	TRBJ1-2	12	CAWSPGARGYTF	TGTGCCTGGAGTCCAGGGGCGAGAGGCTACACCTTC
TRBD1	TRBV4-3	.	TRBJ2-5	16	CASSQDWTGPVETQYF	TGCGCCAGCAGCCAAGATTGGACAGGGCCAGTAGAGACCCAGTACTTC
TRBD1	TRBV3-1	.	TRBJ2-7	18	CASSQGPSPGQGVYEQYF	TGTGCCAGCAGCCAAGGGCCAAGCCCGGGACAGGGGGTTTACGAGCAGTACTTC
.	TRBV21-1	.	TRBJ2-7	12	CVSSKYGHEQYF	TGTGTCAGCAGCAAATATGGCCACGAGCAGTACTTC
TRBD2	TRBV7-6	.	TRBJ2-3	16	CASSLVIAGGGDTQYF	TGTGCCAGCAGCTTAGTAATAGCGGGAGGAGGAGATACGCAGTATTTT
.	TRBV12-3/TRBV12-4	many	TRBJ2-3	11	CASSFRDTQYF	TGTGCCAGCAGCTTTAGAGATACGCAGTATTTT